This T cell receptor (beta chain) originates from a study of blood T cell repertoires in COVID-19. Study-wide background: The study drew acute and convalescent COVID-19 samples from the United States, Italy and Spain. PBMCs, B-cell-depleted T cells, or T cells provided the cDNA or gDNA that made up the material.

V gave up 1 base and J gave up 4 bases, with 8 bases separating them. Germline CDR1 SGHRS, CDR2 YFSETQ. The CDR3 is 13 amino acids. Original handling: By means of reference gene primer amplification, nucleated cell counts were estimated. TCRdb's table, derived via immunoSEQ multiplex PCR, lists solely in-frame clones and lacks some. For V, J and clone size, that table is used; D and trimming come from the DNA. The table lists about 48,000 clones, approximately 80% of them singletons. This sequence was found in a human donor with active or convalescent COVID-19. The donor label of this sample is uncertain. Sample: peripheral blood. The chain joins TRBV5-1 to TRBJ2-5; the D is unclear. The CDR3 nucleotides read TGCGCCAGCAGCTTGAAACCGGGAGAGACCCAGTACTTC. Translating gives CASSLKPGETQYF.